This T cell receptor (beta chain) derives from a study of CD8 T cells in ankylosing spondylitis. This CDR3 comprises 13 residues. Germline V CDR1 and CDR2: LGHNA, YSLEER. V gave up 1 base and J gave up 4 bases, with 4 bases separating them. Whole-study findings and limits: As for the disease-linked clones, they showed a CD8+ phenotype and occurred at relatively low frequencies in peripheral blood. What seemed typical of ankylosing spondylitis blood was a TCR beta motif built from several highly homologous variants. There were earlier reports of some motif variants in reactive arthritis synovial fluid and blood.

This clonotype has a count of ten or more. The antigen is not known. It was by quantitative 5'-RACE with molecular barcodes that TCR beta libraries were made. TCRdb fed the 5' RACE reads into MiXCR, producing one record per CDR3 protein. The table has some 71,000 distinct CDR3 sequences, approximately 5.3% seen once. This chain connects TRBV4-3 to TRBJ2-2; D unresolved. This TCR was recovered from a male donor with ankylosing spondylitis or in good health (not recorded which). The sequenced material came from blood, either unsorted or a sorted T cell fraction (not recorded which). The CDR3 is CASSQGSTGELFF. CDR3 in DNA: TGCGCCAGCAGCCAAGGCTCCACCGGGGAGCTGTTTTTT.